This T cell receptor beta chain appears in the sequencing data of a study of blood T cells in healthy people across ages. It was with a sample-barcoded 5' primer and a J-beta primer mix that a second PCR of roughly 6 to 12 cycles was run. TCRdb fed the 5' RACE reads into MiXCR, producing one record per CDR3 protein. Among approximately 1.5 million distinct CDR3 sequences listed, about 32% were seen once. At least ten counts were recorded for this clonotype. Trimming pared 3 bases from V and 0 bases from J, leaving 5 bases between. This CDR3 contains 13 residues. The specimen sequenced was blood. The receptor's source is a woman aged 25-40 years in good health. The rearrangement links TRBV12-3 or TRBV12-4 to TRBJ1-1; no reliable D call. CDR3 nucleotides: TGTGCCAGCAGTTTGCTAATGAACACTGAAGCTTTCTTT. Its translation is CASSLLMNTEAFF.